Following are 14 T cell receptor beta chains from one sample sequenced in a study of CD8 T cells in ankylosing spondylitis. TCRdb passed the 5' RACE reads through MiXCR, listing each CDR3 protein once. The repertoire includes about 150,000 distinct CDR3 sequences, under 35% of them detected once, and 4.5% to 6% sits in the top ten. The sequencing input was synovial fluid, either unsorted or a sorted T cell fraction (not recorded which). Every receptor here comes from a male donor with ankylosing spondylitis.

This clonotype was recorded a few times. J is TRBJ2-7 and V is TRBV29-1, with TRBD2 matching 10 bases. The ends lost 4 bases at V and 4 bases at J; junction bases unmatched: 7. Germline CDR1 is SQVTM and CDR2 is ANQGSEA. The CDR3 has 14 residues. The CDR3 protein is CSVGASGGLYEQYF. CDR3 in DNA: TGCAGCGTTGGGGCTAGCGGGGGACTGTACGAGCAGTACTTC.

The chain links TRBV30 to TRBJ2-5; TRBD2 might be the D (5 bases). The CDR3 has 12 amino acids. Trimming left V 2 bases short and J 8 bases short, with 12 bases between. Germline values: CDR1 GTSNPN, CDR2 SVGIG (reference sequence). The CDR3 loop is CAWSLAMTTQYF. The CDR3 DNA is TGTGCCTGGAGTCTAGCAATGACAACCCAGTACTTC. The variable domain in full, with the rest retrieved from reference TRBV30 and TRBJ2-5, is SQTIHQWPATLVQPVGSPLSLECTVEGTSNPNLYWYRQAAGRGLQLLFYSVGIGQISSEVPQNLSASRPQDRQFILSSKKLLLSDSGFYLCAWSLAMTTQYFGPGTRLLVL.

V usage is TRBV24-1 and J usage is TRBJ2-2; D possibly corresponds to TRBD2 (5 bases). The CDR3 is made up of 16 amino acids. Trimming took 3 bases from V and 0 from J, leaving 10 bases between them. The germline gives CDR1 KGHDR, CDR2 SFDVKD. The CDR3 bases are TGTGCCACCAGTGATCCAGGACTCACGAACACCGGGGAGCTGTTTTTT. It translates to CATSDPGLTNTGELFF.

This clonotype was counted many times. The chain recombines TRBV20-1 with TRBJ2-5, with 8 bases that match TRBD2. Looked up from germline, CDR1 is DFQATT and CDR2 is SNEGSKA (reference sequence). The CDR3 has 15 residues. V lost 5 bases to trimming and J lost 1 base; unmatched junction nucleotides: 9. In DNA form, the CDR3 reads TGCAGTGCTTGGAGCGGGGGTCGCTCCCAAGAGACCCAGTACTTC. Amino acids: CSAWSGGRSQETQYF.

Comments on this clonotype: One junction end disagrees with the germline gene, perhaps due to a read error. The rearrangement joins TRBV10-3 to TRBJ2-1, with TRBD2 identical over 13 bases. Germline CDR1 and CDR2: ENHRY and SYGVKD. The CDR3 runs 14 residues. CDR3 nucleotides: TGTGCCATCAGTCCCGGACTAGCGGGGGCCAATGAGCAGTTC. As protein: CAISPGLAGANEQF.

The V call is TRBV5-1, the J call TRBJ2-1, with D tentatively TRBD1 or TRBD2 (5 bases each). CDR1 is SGHRS and CDR2 is YFSETQ in the germline V gene. Trimming cost V 5 bases and J 9 bases, with 18 bases left between them. The CDR3 spans 14 residues. The CDR3 region has the DNA TGCGCCAGCAGTCTCGAGGGGACCCTGGGTGAGCAGTTCTTC. Amino acids: CASSLEGTLGEQFF.

This clonotype was counted only a few times. The chain uses TRBV28 and TRBJ1-1; 8 bases are a match to TRBD1. Germline V lookup: CDR1 MDHEN, CDR2 SYDVKM. V lost 5 bases and J lost 10; bases outside the gene matches: 6. The CDR3 consists of 12 residues. The CDR3 is CASSLDRGVAFF. The CDR3 DNA follows: TGTGCCAGCAGTCTTGACAGGGGAGTAGCTTTCTTT.

This clonotype has ten or more counts. This chain links TRBV4-3 with TRBJ2-5; maybe TRBD2 (5 bases). Germline V gene data show CDR1 as LGHNA and CDR2 as YSLEER. This CDR3 region has 14 residues. V was cut by 1 base and J by 7 bases, with 13 bases left in between. CDR3 in amino acids: CASSQAHGEGTQYF. The CDR3 coding sequence is TGCGCCAGCAGCCAAGCCCACGGGGAAGGGACCCAGTACTTC.

CDR3 DNA: TGCAGTGCTAGGTCAGGATTAGCGAACACCGGGGAGCTGTTTTTT. Translating gives CSARSGLANTGELFF. The chain employs TRBV20-1 and TRBJ2-2; D remains ambiguous. The germline gives CDR1 DFQATT, CDR2 SNEGSKA (reference sequence). This CDR3 spans 15 amino acids. The V and J ends lost 3 bases and 0 bases respectively, with 11 bases between them.

The DNA for the CDR3 is TGCAGTGCTAGGGGAGGGCTCACCGGGGAGCTGTTTTTT. This sequence encodes CSARGGLTGELFF. This rearrangement joins TRBV20-1 to TRBJ2-2; 7 nucleotides agree with TRBD2. The CDR3 loop spans 13 amino acids. Looked up from germline, CDR1 is DFQATT and CDR2 is SNEGSKA (reference sequence). Losses at the gene ends were 3 bases for V and 4 bases for J; bases not matched to a gene: 2.

This clonotype was found many times. The V gene is TRBV27, the J gene TRBJ2-2; TRBD1 aligns across 8 bases. This CDR3 is built from 16 residues. Germline CDR1 is MNHEY and CDR2 is SMNVEV (reference sequence). V trimming: 3 bases; J trimming: 1 base; junction bases outside the gene matches: 4. CDR3 nucleotides: TGTGCCAGCAGTTTCTCCGGGACAGGGAACACCGGGGAGCTGTTTTTT. Translating it yields CASSFSGTGNTGELFF.

The rearrangement links TRBV7-2 to TRBJ1-3; D remains ambiguous. Trimming cost V 2 bases and J 0 bases, with 5 bases left between them. In germline, CDR1 is SGHTA, CDR2 FQGNSA. The CDR3 covers 14 residues. CDR3 protein: CASSLINSGNTIYF. CDR3 coding DNA: TGTGCCAGCAGCTTAATTAACTCTGGAAACACCATATATTTT. The complete variable domain, with remaining parts taken from reference TRBV7-2 and TRBJ1-3, reads GAGVSQSPSNKVTEKGKDVELRCDPISGHTALYWYRQSLGQGLEFLIYFQGNSAPDKSGLPSDRFSAERTGGSVSTLTIQRTQQEDSAVYLCASSLINSGNTIYFGEGSWLTVV.

This clonotype was observed many times. The rearrangement uses TRBV14 and TRBJ1-5, with D hard to call. Germline CDR1 and CDR2: SGHDN and FVKESK. The CDR3 spans 13 residues. V was cut by 3 bases and J by 0 bases, with 3 bases left in between. CDR3 nucleotide sequence: TGTGCCAGCAGCCACAATAGCAATCAGCCCCAGCATTTT. Residues: CASSHNSNQPQHF. The full variable domain, with the rest looked up from reference TRBV14 and TRBJ1-5, is EAGVTQFPSHSVIEKGQTVTLRCDPISGHDNLYWYRRVMGKEIKFLLHFVKESKQDESGMPNNRFLAERTGGTYSTLKVQPAELEDSGVYFCASSHNSNQPQHFGDGTRLSIL.

This clonotype was counted only a few times. The chain carries TRBV12-3 or TRBV12-4 and TRBJ2-1; no clear D. The CDR3 is 11 residues long. Trimming cost V 3 bases and J 7 bases, with 4 bases left between them. The CDR3 loop is CASSLENEQFF. CDR3 bases: TGTGCCAGCAGTTTGGAGAATGAGCAGTTCTTC.